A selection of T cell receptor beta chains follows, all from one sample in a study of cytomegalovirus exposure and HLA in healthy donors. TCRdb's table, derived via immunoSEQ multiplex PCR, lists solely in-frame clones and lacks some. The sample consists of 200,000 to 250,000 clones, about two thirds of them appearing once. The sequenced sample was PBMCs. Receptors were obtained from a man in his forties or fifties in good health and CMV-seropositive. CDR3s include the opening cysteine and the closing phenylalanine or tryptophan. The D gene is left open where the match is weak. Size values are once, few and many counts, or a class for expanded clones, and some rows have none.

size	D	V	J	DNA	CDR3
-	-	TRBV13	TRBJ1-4	TGTGCCAGCAGCTCCCGGAGGGCTGAAAAACTGTTTTTT	CASSSRRAEKLFF
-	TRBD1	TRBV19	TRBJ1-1	TGTGCCACCCGTGGCAGGGGGGACACTGAAGCTTTCTTT	CATRGRGDTEAFF
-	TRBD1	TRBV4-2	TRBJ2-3	TGTGCCAGCAGCCAATGGGCAGGGGGCAAGACAGATACGCAGTATTTT	CASSQWAGGKTDTQYF
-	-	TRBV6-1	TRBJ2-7	TGTGCCGGAGCCCTTGGGGCCTCCTACGAGCAGTACTTC	CAGALGASYEQYF
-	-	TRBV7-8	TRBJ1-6	TGTGCCAGCAGCTTAGAGGGGAACAGCGCTTATAATTCACCCCTCCACTTT	CASSLEGNSAYNSPLHF
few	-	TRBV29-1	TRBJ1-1	TGCAGCGGAAGGGGGAGCGGGAACACTGAAGCTTTCTTT	CSGRGSGNTEAFF
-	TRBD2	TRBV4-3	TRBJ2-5	TGCGCCAGCAGCCAACGGGGGGGGGCAGAGACCCAGTACTTC	CASSQRGGAETQYF
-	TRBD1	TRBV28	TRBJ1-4	TGTGCCAGCAGTCCCCCCCAGGGGGCGGCTAATGAAAAACTGTTTTTT	CASSPPQGAANEKLFF
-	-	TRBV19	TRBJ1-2	TGTGCCAGTAGTACTCGGGACTCCAGGAATTCGTACGGCTACACCTTC	CASSTRDSRNSYGYTF
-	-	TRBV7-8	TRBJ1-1	TGTGCCAGCTTCCTGGGGCGGAACACTGAAGCTTTCTTT	CASFLGRNTEAFF
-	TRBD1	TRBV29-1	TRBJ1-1	TGCAGCGTCCACAGACCGGGACAGAAGAACACTGAAGCTTTCTTT	CSVHRPGQKNTEAFF
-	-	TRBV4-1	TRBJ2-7	TGCGCCAGCAGCCAAGATAGAGCCTATCCCTACGAGCAGTACTTC	CASSQDRAYPYEQYF
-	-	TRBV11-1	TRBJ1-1	TGTGCCAGCAGCTTTAACTTCAACACTGAAGCTTTCTTT	CASSFNFNTEAFF
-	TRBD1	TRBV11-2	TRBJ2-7	TGTGCCAGCAGCTTCATTCCGGGACAGGGGCCCTACGAGCAGTACTTC	CASSFIPGQGPYEQYF
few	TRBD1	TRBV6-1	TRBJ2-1	TGTGCCAGCAGTGGGGGACAGTTAGAGCAGTTCTTC	CASSGGQLEQFF
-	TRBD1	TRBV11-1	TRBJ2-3	TGTGCCAGCAGCTTCAACAGGGGCGATACGCAGTATTTT	CASSFNRGDTQYF
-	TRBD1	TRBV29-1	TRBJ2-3	TGCAGCGTCTTGGGGGACAGGGGAGTGAATACGCAGTATTTT	CSVLGDRGVNTQYF
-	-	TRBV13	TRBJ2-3	TGTGCCAGCAGCTCGACTTTGACTAGGGGCGGCACAGATACGCAGTATTTT	CASSSTLTRGGTDTQYF
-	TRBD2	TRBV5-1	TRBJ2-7	TGCGCCAGCAGCTTGGGAGGGACTAGCGGGGCCTACGAGCAGTACTTC	CASSLGGTSGAYEQYF
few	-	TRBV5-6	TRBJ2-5	TGTGCCAGCAGCTTGAGCGGTTCAGAGACCCAGTACTTC	CASSLSGSETQYF
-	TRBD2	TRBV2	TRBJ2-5	TGTGCCAGCATTAACTCGGGAAGCGGGGGCCTTCAAGAGACCCAGTACTTC	CASINSGSGGLQETQYF
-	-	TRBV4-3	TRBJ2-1	TGCGCCAGCAGCCAAGAGGATCGGCCAAGGATCAGGGATAGAAATGAGCAGTTCTTC	CASSQEDRPRIRDRNEQFF
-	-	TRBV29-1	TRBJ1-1	TGCAGCGGTAGTTTTGGGAACACTGAAGCTTTCTTT	CSGSFGNTEAFF
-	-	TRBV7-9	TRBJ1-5	TGTGCCAGCAGCTTCGGGTTCAACCCAAATCAGCCCCAGCATTTT	CASSFGFNPNQPQHF
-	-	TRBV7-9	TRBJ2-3	TGTGCCAGCAGCTTAGGAGGGTTGGCGGATACGCAGTATTTT	CASSLGGLADTQYF
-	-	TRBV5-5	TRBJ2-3	TGTGCCAGCAGCTTAAGGGGGGGACGGGATACGCAGTATTTT	CASSLRGGRDTQYF
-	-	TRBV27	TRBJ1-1	TGTGCCACCTATAGCTCCTGGAACACTGAAGCTTTCTTT	CATYSSWNTEAFF
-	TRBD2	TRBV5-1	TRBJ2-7	TGCGCCAGCAGCTTGGAGGGGACTAGCGGGGGGCAAGACGAGCAGTACTTC	CASSLEGTSGGQDEQYF
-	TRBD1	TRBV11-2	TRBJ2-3	TGTGCCAGCAGCTTAGAAGGTCGAGGGGGCATAGATACGCAGTATTTT	CASSLEGRGGIDTQYF
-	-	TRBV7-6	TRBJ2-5	TGTGCCAGCACTCCAGGGGTCGACACGGGGGAGACCCAGTACTTC	CASTPGVDTGETQYF
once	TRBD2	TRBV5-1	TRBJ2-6	TGCGCCAGCAGCCTCTCAATCGGGAGGTACAGGTCTGGGGCCAACGTCCTGACTTTC	CASSLSIGRYRSGANVLTF
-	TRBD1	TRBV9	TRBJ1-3	TGTGCCAGCAGCGGTTCATCCTGGACAGGGAAATTCTCTGGAAACACCATATATTTT	CASSGSSWTGKFSGNTIYF
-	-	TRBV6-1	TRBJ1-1	TGTGCCAGCAGTCGCCCCGGTGATAACACTGAAGCTTTCTTT	CASSRPGDNTEAFF
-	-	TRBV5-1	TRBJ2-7	TGCGCCAGCAGCCCAGACTCCTCCTACGAGCAGTACTTC	CASSPDSSYEQYF
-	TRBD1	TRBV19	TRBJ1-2	TGTGCCAGTAGCTGGGACAGGAACAACTATGGCTACACCTTC	CASSWDRNNYGYTF
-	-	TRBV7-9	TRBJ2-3	TGTGCCAGCAGCTTAACCCCCAGCGCAGATACGCAGTATTTT	CASSLTPSADTQYF
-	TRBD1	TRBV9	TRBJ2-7	TGTGCCAGCAGCCACGGACAGGGGAAGGTCGGCGAGCAGTACTTC	CASSHGQGKVGEQYF
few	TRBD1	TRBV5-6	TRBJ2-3	TGTGCCAGCAGCTTGGTGTCGGGACAGGGGGGAGATACGCAGTATTTT	CASSLVSGQGGDTQYF
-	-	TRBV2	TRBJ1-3	TGTGCCAGCAGTGAACTTCAGAGGGACACCATATATTTT	CASSELQRDTIYF
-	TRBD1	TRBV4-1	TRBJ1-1	TGCGCCAGCAGCCAAGGGGGGACAGGGGGGGACATCATGAACGCTGAAGCTTTCTTT	CASSQGGTGGDIMNAEAFF
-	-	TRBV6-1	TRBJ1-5	TGTGCCAGCAGTGAAGAGGCAGGGGACCAGCCCCAGCATTTT	CASSEEAGDQPQHF
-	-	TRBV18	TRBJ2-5	TGTGCCAGCTCACCGCCCGGGGTAGCGGAGACCCAGTACTTC	CASSPPGVAETQYF
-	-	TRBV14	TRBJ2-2	TGTGCCAGCAGCCAAAGAGGAGGCCTCGCGGCCGGGGAGCTGTTTTTT	CASSQRGGLAAGELFF
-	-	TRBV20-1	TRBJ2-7	TGCAGTGCTACCAGGGGATACGAGCAGTACTTC	CSATRGYEQYF
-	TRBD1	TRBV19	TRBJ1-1	TGTGCCAGTAGTATTTTAGGGACAGGGAACACTGAAGCTTTCTTT	CASSILGTGNTEAFF
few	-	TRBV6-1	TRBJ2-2	TGTGCCAGCAGTGAAATGGAGGACACCGGGGAGCTGTTTTTT	CASSEMEDTGELFF
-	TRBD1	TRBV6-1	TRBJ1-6	TGTGCCAGCAGCGAACTGACAGGGTCCTATAATTCACCCCTCCACTTT	CASSELTGSYNSPLHF
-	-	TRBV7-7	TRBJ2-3	TGTGCCAGCAGCTTATCTTTACAGGGCACAGATACGCAGTATTTT	CASSLSLQGTDTQYF
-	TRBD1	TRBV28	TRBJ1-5	TGTGCCAGCAGTCCGAACAGGGGGGGCAATCAGCCCCAGCATTTT	CASSPNRGGNQPQHF
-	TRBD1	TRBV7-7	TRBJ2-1	TGTGCCAGCAGCCTGGACAGGGAATTTTACAATGAGCAGTTCTTC	CASSLDREFYNEQFF
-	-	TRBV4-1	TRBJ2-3	TGCGCCAGCAGCCAACTTGGGACGGCTAGCGCAGATACGCAGTATTTT	CASSQLGTASADTQYF
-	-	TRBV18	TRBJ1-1	TGTGCCAGCTCACCCAAGGGACACCCCGAAGCTTTCTTT	CASSPKGHPEAFF
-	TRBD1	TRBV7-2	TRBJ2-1	TGTGCCAGCAGCTTATCAGGGGGCTATGAGCAGTTCTTC	CASSLSGGYEQFF